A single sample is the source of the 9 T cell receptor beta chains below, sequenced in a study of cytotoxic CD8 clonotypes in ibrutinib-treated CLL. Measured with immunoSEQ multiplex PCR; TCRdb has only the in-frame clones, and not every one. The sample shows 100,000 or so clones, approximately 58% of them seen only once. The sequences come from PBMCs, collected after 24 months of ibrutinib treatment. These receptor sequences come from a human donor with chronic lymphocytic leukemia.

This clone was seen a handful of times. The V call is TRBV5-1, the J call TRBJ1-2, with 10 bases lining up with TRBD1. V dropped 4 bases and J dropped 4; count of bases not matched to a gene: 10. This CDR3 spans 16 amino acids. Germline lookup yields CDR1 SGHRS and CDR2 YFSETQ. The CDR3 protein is CASSTGTGEIVYGYTF. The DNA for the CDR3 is TGCGCCAGCAGCACCGGGACAGGGGAAATTGTCTATGGCTACACCTTC. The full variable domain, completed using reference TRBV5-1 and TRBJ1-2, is KAGVTQTPRYLIKTRGQQVTLSCSPISGHRSVSWYQQTPGQGLQFLFEYFSETQRNKGNFPGRFSGRQFSNSRSEMNVSTLELGDSALYLCASSTGTGEIVYGYTFGSGTRLTVV.

CDR3 coding DNA: TGCAGCGGAGGGGGTGTGAACTATGGCTACACCTTC. This translates into CSGGGVNYGYTF. The chain recombines TRBV29-1 with TRBJ1-2; D is perhaps TRBD1 (6 bases). Germline CDR1 and CDR2: SQVTM and ANQGSEA. The CDR3 has 12 amino acids. V lost 7 bases and J 2 bases, leaving 11 bases between the germline ends.

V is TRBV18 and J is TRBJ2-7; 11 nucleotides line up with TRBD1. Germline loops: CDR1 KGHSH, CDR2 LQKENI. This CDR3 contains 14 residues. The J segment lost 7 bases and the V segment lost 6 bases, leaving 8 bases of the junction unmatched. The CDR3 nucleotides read TGTGCCAGCTCCCCCGGGACAGGGGGAGTGGAGCAGTACTTC. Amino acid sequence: CASSPGTGGVEQYF.

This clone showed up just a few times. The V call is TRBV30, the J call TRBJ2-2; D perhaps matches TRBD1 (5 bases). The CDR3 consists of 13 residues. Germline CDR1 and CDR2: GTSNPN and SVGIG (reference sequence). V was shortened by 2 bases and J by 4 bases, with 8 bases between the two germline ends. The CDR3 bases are TGTGCCTGGAGTTTCCAGGGCACCGGGGAGCTGTTTTTT. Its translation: CAWSFQGTGELFF. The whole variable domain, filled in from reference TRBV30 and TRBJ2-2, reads SQTIHQWPATLVQPVGSPLSLECTVEGTSNPNLYWYRQAAGRGLQLLFYSVGIGQISSEVPQNLSASRPQDRQFILSSKKLLLSDSGFYLCAWSFQGTGELFFGEGSRLTVL.

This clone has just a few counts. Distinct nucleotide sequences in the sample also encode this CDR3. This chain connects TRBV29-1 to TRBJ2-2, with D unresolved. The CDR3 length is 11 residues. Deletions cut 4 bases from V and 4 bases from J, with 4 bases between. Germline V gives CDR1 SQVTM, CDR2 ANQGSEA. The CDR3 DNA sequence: TGCAGCGTTGGGGGCACCGGGGAGCTGTTTTTT. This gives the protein CSVGGTGELFF.

CDR3 bases: TGTGCCAGCAGGGCGAGTAGCACTGAAGCTTTCTTT. Translated, it gives CASRASSTEAFF. The genes are TRBV27 and TRBJ1-1; no reliable D call. Trimming removed 6 bases from V and 4 bases from J, with 9 bases in between. Germline CDR1 reads MNHEY; CDR2 reads SMNVEV (reference sequence). The CDR3 runs 12 residues.

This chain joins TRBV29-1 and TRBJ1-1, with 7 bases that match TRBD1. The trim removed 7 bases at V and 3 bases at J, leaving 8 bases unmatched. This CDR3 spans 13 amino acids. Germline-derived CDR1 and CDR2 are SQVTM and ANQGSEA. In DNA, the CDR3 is TGCAGCGGGGGAGGGGGCGCGGACACTGAAGCTTTCTTT. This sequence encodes CSGGGGADTEAFF.

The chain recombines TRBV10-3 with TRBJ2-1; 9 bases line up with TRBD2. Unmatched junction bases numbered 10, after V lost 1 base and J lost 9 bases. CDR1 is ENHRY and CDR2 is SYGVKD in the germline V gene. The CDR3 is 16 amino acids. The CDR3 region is CAISELEGGGAVEQFF. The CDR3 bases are TGTGCCATCAGTGAGTTGGAGGGCGGGGGGGCCGTTGAGCAGTTCTTC.

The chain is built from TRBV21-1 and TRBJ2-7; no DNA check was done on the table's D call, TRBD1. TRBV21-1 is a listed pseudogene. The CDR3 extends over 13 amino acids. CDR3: CASSMGQGYEQYF. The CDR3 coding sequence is TGTGCCAGCAGCATGGGACAGGGCTACGAGCAGTACTTC.